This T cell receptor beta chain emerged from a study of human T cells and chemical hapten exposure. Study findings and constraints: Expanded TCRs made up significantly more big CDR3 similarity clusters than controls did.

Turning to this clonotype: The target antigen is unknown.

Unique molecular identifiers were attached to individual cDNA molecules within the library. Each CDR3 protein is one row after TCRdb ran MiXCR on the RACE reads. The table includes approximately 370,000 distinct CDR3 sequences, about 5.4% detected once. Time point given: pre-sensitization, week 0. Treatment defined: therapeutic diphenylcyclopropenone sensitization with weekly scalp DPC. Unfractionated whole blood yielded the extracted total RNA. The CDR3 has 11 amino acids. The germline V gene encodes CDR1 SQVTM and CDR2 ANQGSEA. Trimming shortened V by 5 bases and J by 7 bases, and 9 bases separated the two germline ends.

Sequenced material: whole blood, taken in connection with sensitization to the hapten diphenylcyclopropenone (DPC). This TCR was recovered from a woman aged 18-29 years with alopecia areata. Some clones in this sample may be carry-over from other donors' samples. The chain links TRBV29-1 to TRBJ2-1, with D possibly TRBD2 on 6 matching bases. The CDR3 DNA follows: TGCAGCGTTCCGGGGACTAATGAGCAGTTCTTC. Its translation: CSVPGTNEQFF.